This TCR beta chain was profiled in a study of blood T cell repertoires in COVID-19. Overall study context: The United States, Italy and Spain were the sources of the acute and convalescent COVID-19 samples. T cells, B-cell-depleted T cells, or PBMCs provided the cDNA or gDNA that served as material.

TCRdb's table, derived via immunoSEQ multiplex PCR, lists solely in-frame clones and lacks some. This table has some 240,000 clones, around 90% appearing once. Germline trimming cut 8 bases from V and 8 bases from J; bases unmatched to any gene: 9. The CDR3 contains 13 residues. Germline V gene data show CDR1 as LNHDA and CDR2 as SQIVND (reference sequence). The clonotype was recovered from a man aged 55 to 70 who had recovered from COVID-19. V gene TRBV19 combines with J gene TRBJ2-3, with 8 positions matching TRBD1. Sequenced: peripheral blood. The CDR3: CASSQGVQVTQYF. The CDR3 nucleotides are TGTGCCAGTTCACAGGGGGTCCAAGTTACGCAGTATTTT.